The entry below gives a single TCR beta chain sequence along with its context. This CDR3 is built from 14 residues. Germline V CDR1 and CDR2: KGHSH, LQKENI. Trimming stripped 3 bases from V and 2 bases from J, with 10 bases between. This sample is drawn from a study of cytomegalovirus exposure and HLA in healthy donors. The PCR made use of 60 Vbeta and 13 Jbeta primers. Here immunoSEQ multiplex PCR was the method, and the copy in TCRdb shows in-frame clones only, minus some. The sample includes about 96,000 clones, under 85% of them seen just once. This chain joins TRBV18 and TRBJ1-1, with a weak D call TRBD1 (6 bases). Sequencing used PBMCs. This TCR was recovered from a man aged 50-59 years in good health and CMV-seropositive. CDR3 residues: CASSPGAGNTEAFF. The CDR3 nucleotides read TGTGCCAGCTCACCGGGGGCAGGAAACACTGAAGCTTTCTTT.